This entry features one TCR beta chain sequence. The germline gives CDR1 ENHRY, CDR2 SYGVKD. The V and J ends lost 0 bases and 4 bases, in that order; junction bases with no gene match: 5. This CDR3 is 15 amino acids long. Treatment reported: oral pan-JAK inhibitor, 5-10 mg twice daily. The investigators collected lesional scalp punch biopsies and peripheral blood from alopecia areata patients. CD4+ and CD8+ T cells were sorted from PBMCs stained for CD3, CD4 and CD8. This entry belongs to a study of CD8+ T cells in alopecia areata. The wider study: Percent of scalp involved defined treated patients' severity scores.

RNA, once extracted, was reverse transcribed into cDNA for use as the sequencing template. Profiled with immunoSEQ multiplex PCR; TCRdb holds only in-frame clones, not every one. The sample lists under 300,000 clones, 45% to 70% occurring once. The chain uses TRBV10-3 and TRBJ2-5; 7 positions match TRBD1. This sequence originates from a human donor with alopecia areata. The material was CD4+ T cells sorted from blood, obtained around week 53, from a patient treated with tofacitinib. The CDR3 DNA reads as TGTGCCATCAGTGAGTCGAAAGGGGGCGTAGAGACCCAGTACTTC. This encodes CAISESKGGVETQYF.